Shown below are 15 T cell receptor beta chains from a single sample sequenced in a study of cytomegalovirus exposure and HLA in healthy donors. In the PCR, 60 Vbeta and 13 Jbeta primers were used. Only in-frame clones appear in the TCRdb table, and some are missing; sequencing was by immunoSEQ multiplex PCR. The table lists roughly 150,000 clones, approximately 81% of them singletons, with roughly 2.4% in the top ten. Sequenced material: PBMCs. The receptor source for this set is a woman under 30 in good health and CMV-seronegative.

The rearrangement uses TRBV2 and TRBJ2-1; weak D call: TRBD2 (5 bases). Germline CDR1 and CDR2: SNHLY and FYNNEI. The CDR3 runs 16 residues. The V and J ends lost 4 bases and 0 bases respectively, with 13 bases between them. Here the CDR3 DNA reads TGTGCCAGCAGTGCGGCTAGCTGGAGCTCCTACAATGAGCAGTTCTTC. Amino acid sequence: CASSAASWSSYNEQFF.

V is TRBV30 and J is TRBJ2-1; 9 bases match TRBD2. Germline V lookup: CDR1 GTSNPN, CDR2 SVGIG (reference sequence). V dropped 2 bases and J dropped 4; count of bases not matched to a gene: 6. This CDR3 has 15 residues. This CDR3 reads CAWSIPSGVYNEQFF. The CDR3 DNA is TGTGCCTGGAGTATCCCTAGCGGGGTATACAATGAGCAGTTCTTC. The entire variable domain, with the rest obtained from reference TRBV30 and TRBJ2-1, is as follows: SQTIHQWPATLVQPVGSPLSLECTVEGTSNPNLYWYRQAAGRGLQLLFYSVGIGQISSEVPQNLSASRPQDRQFILSSKKLLLSDSGFYLCAWSIPSGVYNEQFFGPGTRLTVL.

The chain joins TRBV28 to TRBJ2-1; 7 bases match TRBD1. V was pared by 4 bases and J by 7 bases, with 13 bases of the junction left unmatched. Germline CDR1 MDHEN, CDR2 SYDVKM. The CDR3 runs to 16 residues. The CDR3: CASSSSGTASLNEQFF. In DNA, the CDR3 is TGTGCCAGCAGTTCATCCGGGACAGCGTCATTGAATGAGCAGTTCTTC.

This clone occurred once. V usage is TRBV2 and J usage is TRBJ2-5; TRBD1 agrees at 7 bases. The V and J ends lost 5 bases and 1 base, in that order; junction bases with no gene match: 7. This CDR3 has 15 residues. Germline values: CDR1 SNHLY, CDR2 FYNNEI. CDR3 amino acids: CASSTTRDSQETQYF. DNA for the CDR3: TGTGCCAGCAGTACGACCCGGGACAGCCAAGAGACCCAGTACTTC.

The gene calls are TRBV28 and TRBJ1-6, with 9 bases fitting TRBD1. Germline-derived CDR1 and CDR2 are MDHEN and SYDVKM. Trimming removed 1 base from V and 9 bases from J; junction bases left unmatched: 4. The CDR3 totals 15 residues. CDR3 region: CASSLSTGGFSPLHF. CDR3 DNA: TGTGCCAGCAGTTTATCAACAGGGGGCTTTTCACCCCTCCACTTT.

Only a few counts were recorded for this clone. The same CDR3 also results from other DNA sequences found in this sample. The chain has TRBV9 and TRBJ2-5; 7 bases match TRBD2. The CDR3 consists of 14 residues. Germline assignment: CDR1 SGDLS and CDR2 YYNGEE. The trim removed 0 bases at V and 3 bases at J, leaving 2 bases unmatched. The CDR3 DNA follows: TGTGCCAGCAGCGTAGGTCTAGCGGAAGAGACCCAGTACTTC. Its translation is CASSVGLAEETQYF.

This clone is medium-sized by share. V is TRBV2 and J is TRBJ1-5; D gene uncertain. V was cut by 2 bases and J by 3 bases, with 8 bases left in between. This CDR3 comprises 14 residues. The germline V gene encodes CDR1 SNHLY and CDR2 FYNNEI. The CDR3 reads CASSESRDNQPQHF. The CDR3 nucleotides read TGTGCCAGCAGTGAAAGCCGGGACAATCAGCCCCAGCATTTT.

The rearrangement uses TRBV5-4 and TRBJ2-3; the match to TRBD1 covers 7 bases. This CDR3 has 16 residues. The V segment lost 2 bases and the J segment 3 bases; nucleotides outside the gene matches: 9. The germline V gene encodes CDR1 SGHNT and CDR2 YYREEE (reference sequence). The CDR3 spells CASSLGGQYGTDTQYF. Written as DNA, the CDR3 is TGTGCCAGCAGCTTAGGGGGACAGTATGGGACAGATACGCAGTATTTT.

The CDR3 here is CASSLRQSNQPQHF. The CDR3 DNA is TGTGCCAGCAGTTTGAGACAGTCCAATCAGCCCCAGCATTTT. J is TRBJ1-5 and V is TRBV27; possible D gene TRBD1, 5 bases. Per germline, CDR1 MNHEY and CDR2 SMNVEV (reference sequence). This CDR3 region has 14 residues. Trimming stripped 3 bases from V and 3 bases from J, with 9 bases between.

This clone was counted a single time. The chain uses TRBV7-2 and TRBJ1-3; 7 nucleotides agree with TRBD1. CDR1 SGHTA and CDR2 FQGNSA come from the germline V gene. J gave up 2 bases and V 2 bases, and 6 bases lay outside the gene matches. The CDR3 is made up of 16 amino acids. CDR3 coding DNA: TGTGCCAGCAGCTTAAATTATGGGACAGCTGGAAACACCATATATTTT. Translating it yields CASSLNYGTAGNTIYF.

This chain uses TRBV18 with TRBJ2-1; TRBD1 matches at 11 bases. The V and J ends lost 5 bases and 3 bases, in that order; junction bases with no gene match: 3. In germline, CDR1 is KGHSH, CDR2 LQKENI. This CDR3 comprises 15 residues. This CDR3 is CASSEGQGVYNEQFF. CDR3 DNA: TGTGCCAGCTCAGAGGGACAGGGGGTCTACAATGAGCAGTTCTTC. The full variable domain, completed using reference TRBV18 and TRBJ2-1, is NAGVMQNPRHLVRRRGQEARLRCSPMKGHSHVYWYRQLPEEGLKFMVYLQKENIIDESGMPKERFSAEFPKEGPSILRIQQVVRGDSAAYFCASSEGQGVYNEQFFGPGTRLTVL.

The CDR3 reads CASSEWGQGVYEQYF. In DNA form, the CDR3 reads TGTGCCAGCAGTGAATGGGGACAGGGGGTATACGAGCAGTACTTC. The rearrangement uses TRBV6-1 and TRBJ2-7, with TRBD1 matching 11 bases. Germline V gives CDR1 MNHNS, CDR2 SASEGT. J was trimmed by 4 bases and V by 2 bases; bases with no gene match: 4. The CDR3 spans 15 residues.

This chain joins TRBV7-3 and TRBJ1-1, with 9 bases fitting TRBD1. The length of the CDR3 is 13 residues. V trimming: 3 bases; J trimming: 5 bases; junction bases outside the gene matches: 1. Germline CDR1 SGHTA, CDR2 FQGTGA. CDR3 protein: CASSLGTGTEAFF. DNA for the CDR3: TGTGCCAGCAGCTTGGGGACAGGGACTGAAGCTTTCTTT.

This chain joins TRBV27 and TRBJ2-7; no reliable D call. Between the trimmed V and J ends, which lost 4 bases and 3 bases, there was a span of 13 bases. CDR1 is MNHEY, CDR2 SMNVEV, per germline (reference sequence). This CDR3 contains 14 residues. CDR3 nucleotides: TGTGCCAGCAGTTCGCGTCTCACCCTCTACGAGCAGTACTTC. It encodes CASSSRLTLYEQYF.

The J gene is TRBJ2-7, the V gene TRBV27; TRBD1 aligns across 7 bases. The V segment lost 5 bases and the J segment 1 base; nucleotides outside the gene matches: 5. Germline assignment: CDR1 MNHEY and CDR2 SMNVEV (reference sequence). The CDR3 length is 14 residues. The CDR3 DNA is TGTGCCAGCAGTCCGCGACAGGGTTCCTACGAGCAGTACTTC. As protein: CASSPRQGSYEQYF.